This T cell receptor beta chain was identified in a study of beta chain features in type 1 diabetes. Every isolated RNA sample was fully reverse transcribed, so sequencing captured expressed TCRB transcripts. The table came from immunoSEQ multiplex PCR; TCRdb's copy has only in-frame clones and leaves some out. The sample holds about half a million clones; around 30% are singletons and the top ten take 0.065%. Germline CDR1 is GTSNPN and CDR2 is SVGIG (reference sequence). The CDR3 spans 13 residues. Trimming cost V 0 bases and J 0 bases, with 5 bases left between them. The TCR sequence derives from a man younger than 35 in good health. The gene calls are TRBV30 and TRBJ1-2; D ambiguous. The sequencing sample was made of naive CD4+ T cells from blood. The CDR3 is CAWSVVANYGYTF. The DNA for the CDR3 is TGTGCCTGGAGTGTAGTGGCTAACTATGGCTACACCTTC. Full variable domain (missing parts from reference TRBV30 and TRBJ1-2): SQTIHQWPATLVQPVGSPLSLECTVEGTSNPNLYWYRQAAGRGLQLLFYSVGIGQISSEVPQNLSASRPQDRQFILSSKKLLLSDSGFYLCAWSVVANYGYTFGSGTRLTVV.